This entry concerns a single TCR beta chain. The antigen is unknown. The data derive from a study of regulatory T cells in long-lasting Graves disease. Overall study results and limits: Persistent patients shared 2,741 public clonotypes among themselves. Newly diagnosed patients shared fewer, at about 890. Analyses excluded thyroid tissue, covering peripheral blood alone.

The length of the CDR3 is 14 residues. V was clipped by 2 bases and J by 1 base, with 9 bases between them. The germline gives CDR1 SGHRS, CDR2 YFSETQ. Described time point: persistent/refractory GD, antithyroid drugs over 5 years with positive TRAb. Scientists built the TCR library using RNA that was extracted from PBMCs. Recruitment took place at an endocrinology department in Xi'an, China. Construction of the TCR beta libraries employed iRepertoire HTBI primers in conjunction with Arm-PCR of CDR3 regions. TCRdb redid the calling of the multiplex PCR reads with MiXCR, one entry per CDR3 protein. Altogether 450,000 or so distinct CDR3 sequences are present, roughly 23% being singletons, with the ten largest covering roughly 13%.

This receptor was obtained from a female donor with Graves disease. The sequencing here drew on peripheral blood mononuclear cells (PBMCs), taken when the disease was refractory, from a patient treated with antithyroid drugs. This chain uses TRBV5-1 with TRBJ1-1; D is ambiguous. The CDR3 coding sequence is TGCGCCAGCAGCTTCAACCCCCCGAACACTGAAGCTTTCTTT. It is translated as CASSFNPPNTEAFF.